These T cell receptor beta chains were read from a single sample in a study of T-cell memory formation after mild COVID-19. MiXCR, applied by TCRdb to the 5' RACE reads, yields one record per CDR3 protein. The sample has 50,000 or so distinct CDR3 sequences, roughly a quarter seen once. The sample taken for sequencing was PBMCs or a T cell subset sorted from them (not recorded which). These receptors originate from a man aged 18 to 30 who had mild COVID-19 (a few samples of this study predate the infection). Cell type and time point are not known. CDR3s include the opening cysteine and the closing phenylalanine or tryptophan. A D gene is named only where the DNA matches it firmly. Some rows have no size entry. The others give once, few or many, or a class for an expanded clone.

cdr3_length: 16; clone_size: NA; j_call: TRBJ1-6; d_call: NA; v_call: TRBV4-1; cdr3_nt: TGCGCCAGCAGCCAAGAATCGTCAGGCATTAATTCACCCCTCCACTTT; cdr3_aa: CASSQESSGINSPLHF
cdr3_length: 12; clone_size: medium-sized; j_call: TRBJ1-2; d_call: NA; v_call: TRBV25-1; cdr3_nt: TGTGCCAGCCTCCTGGAAGGGTTCGGCTACACCTTC; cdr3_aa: CASLLEGFGYTF
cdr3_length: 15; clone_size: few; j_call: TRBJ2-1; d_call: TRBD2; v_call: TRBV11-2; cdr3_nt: TGTGCCAGCAGCTTAATGGCGGGGGGGCTCGATGAGCAGTTCTTC; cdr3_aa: CASSLMAGGLDEQFF
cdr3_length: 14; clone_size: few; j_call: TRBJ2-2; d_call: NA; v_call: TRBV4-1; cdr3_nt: TGCGCCAGCAGCCAGCCGGGGGACACCGGGGAGCTGTTTTTT; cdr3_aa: CASSQPGDTGELFF
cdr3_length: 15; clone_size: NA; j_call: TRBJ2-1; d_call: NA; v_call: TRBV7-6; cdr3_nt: TGTGCCAGCAGCCAAGAAGGGGGGCCCGGCGGTGAGCAGTTCTTC; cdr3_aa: CASSQEGGPGGEQFF
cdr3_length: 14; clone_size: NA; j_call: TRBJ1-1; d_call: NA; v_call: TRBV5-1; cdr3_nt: TGCGCCAGCAGCTTGGCCCCGGACAGAAATGAAGCTTTCTTT; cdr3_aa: CASSLAPDRNEAFF
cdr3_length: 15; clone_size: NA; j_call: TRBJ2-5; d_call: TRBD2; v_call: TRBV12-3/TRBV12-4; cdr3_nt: TGTGCCAGCAGTTTATTCGGGGGGGGCCAAGAGACCCAGTACTTC; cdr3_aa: CASSLFGGGQETQYF
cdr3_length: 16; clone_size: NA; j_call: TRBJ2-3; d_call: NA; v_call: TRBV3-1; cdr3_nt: TGTGCCAGCAGCCAAGATTCAGGATTTAGCACAGATACGCAGTATTTT; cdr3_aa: CASSQDSGFSTDTQYF
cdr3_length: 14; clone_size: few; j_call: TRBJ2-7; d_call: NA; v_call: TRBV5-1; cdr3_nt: TGCGCCAGCAGCTTAACAGGGAACTCCTACGAGCAGTACTTC; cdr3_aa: CASSLTGNSYEQYF
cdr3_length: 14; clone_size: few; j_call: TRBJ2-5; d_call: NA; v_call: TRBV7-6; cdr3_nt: TGTGCCAGCAGCTTAGTGGGGAGTCGAGAGACCCAGTACTTC; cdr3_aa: CASSLVGSRETQYF
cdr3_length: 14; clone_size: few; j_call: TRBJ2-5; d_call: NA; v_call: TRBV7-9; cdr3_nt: TGTGCCAGCAGCTCCACAGGAGGTGGAGAGACCCAGTACTTC; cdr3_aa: CASSSTGGGETQYF
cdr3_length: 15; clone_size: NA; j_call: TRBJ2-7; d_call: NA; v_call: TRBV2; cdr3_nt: TGTGCCAGCAGTGATCTAGGGGGGACTCCAGACGAGCAGTACTTC; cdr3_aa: CASSDLGGTPDEQYF
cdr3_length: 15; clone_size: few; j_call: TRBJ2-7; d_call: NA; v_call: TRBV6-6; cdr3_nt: TGTGCCAGCAGTGCGTATAGGGGTGGAACTTACGAGCAGTACTTC; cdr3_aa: CASSAYRGGTYEQYF
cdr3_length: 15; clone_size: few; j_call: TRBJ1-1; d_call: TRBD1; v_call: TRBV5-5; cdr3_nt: TGTGCCAGCAGCACAGACAGGGTTGGGGACACTGAAGCTTTCTTT; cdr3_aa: CASSTDRVGDTEAFF
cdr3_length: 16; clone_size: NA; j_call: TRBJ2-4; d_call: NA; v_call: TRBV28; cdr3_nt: TGTGCCAGCCGGACAGACAGACGCCTAGCCAAAAACATTCAGTACTTC; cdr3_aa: CASRTDRRLAKNIQYF
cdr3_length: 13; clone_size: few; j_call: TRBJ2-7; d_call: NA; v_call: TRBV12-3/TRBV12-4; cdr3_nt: TGTGCCAGCAGTTTATCAGGTCCCTACGAGCAGTACTTC; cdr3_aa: CASSLSGPYEQYF
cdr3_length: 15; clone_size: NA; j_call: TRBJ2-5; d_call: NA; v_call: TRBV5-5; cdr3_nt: TGTGCCAGCAGCTTGTTCTCAGCGGAGACAGAGACCCAGTACTTC; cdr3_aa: CASSLFSAETETQYF